This T cell receptor (beta chain) was captured in a study of blood T cell repertoires in COVID-19. Looking at the study overall: Both acute and convalescent COVID-19 samples were obtained from the United States, Italy and Spain.

This CDR3 is 18 amino acids long. Germline CDR1 MGHRA, CDR2 YSYEKL. V shed 1 base and J 0 bases; nucleotides not matched to a gene: 10. Per the study methods: Scientists estimated how many nucleated cells there were by amplifying reference gene primers. The table came from immunoSEQ multiplex PCR; TCRdb's copy has only in-frame clones and leaves some out. V, J and clone size are those of that table, while D and trimming were read from the DNA. The data contain fewer than 50,000 clones, roughly 85% of them singletons. Sequenced: peripheral blood. V gene TRBV4-1 combines with J gene TRBJ2-5, with 8 bases identical to TRBD2. The clonotype comes from a man in his 70s with acute or convalescent COVID-19. CDR3 residues: CASSQGLSGGGYQETQYF. The CDR3 DNA reads as TGCGCCAGCAGCCAAGGGCTAAGTGGCGGGGGGTACCAAGAGACCCAGTACTTC.